This T cell receptor beta chain comes out of a study of T cells in localized non-small cell lung cancer. Study-level results: A median of 57 clones ranked among the top 100 in tumor appeared in adjacent lung. Heterogeneity within the tumor remains possible, as just one region underwent sequencing. The greatest T cell clonality was found in uninvolved adjacent lung (higher than in tumor). Prolonged overall survival went with higher T cell density in the blood.

With 7 bases removed from V and 5 bases from J, the gap between germline ends came to 14 bases. The CDR3 runs 13 residues. The V gene's germline CDR1 is WSHSY and CDR2 SAAADI. On this clone itself: Antigen: not known.

The table came from immunoSEQ multiplex PCR; TCRdb's copy has only in-frame clones and leaves some out. The data contain 1,800 or so clones, under 50% of them singletons. The chain recombines TRBV10-2 with TRBJ1-1; D call uncertain. The clonotype was recovered from a male donor older than 55 with stage II lung adenocarcinoma. The sample was lung tumor tissue, taken before any cancer treatment. The CDR3 spells CASTVQSGTEAFF. As DNA, the CDR3 is TGCGCCAGCACCGTACAGTCAGGAACTGAAGCTTTCTTT.